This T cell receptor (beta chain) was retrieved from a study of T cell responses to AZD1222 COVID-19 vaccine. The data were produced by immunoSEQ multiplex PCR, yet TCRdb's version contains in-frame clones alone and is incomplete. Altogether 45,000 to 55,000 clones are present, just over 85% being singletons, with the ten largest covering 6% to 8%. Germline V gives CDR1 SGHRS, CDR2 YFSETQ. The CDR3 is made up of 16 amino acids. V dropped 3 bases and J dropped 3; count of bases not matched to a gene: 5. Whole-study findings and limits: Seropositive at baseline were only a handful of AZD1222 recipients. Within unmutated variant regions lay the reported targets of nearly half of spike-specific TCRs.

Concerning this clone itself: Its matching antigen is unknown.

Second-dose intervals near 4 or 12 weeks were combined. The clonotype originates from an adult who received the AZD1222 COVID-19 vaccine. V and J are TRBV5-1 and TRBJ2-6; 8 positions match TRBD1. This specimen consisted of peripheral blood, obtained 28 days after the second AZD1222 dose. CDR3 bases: TGCGCCAGCAGCTGGACAGGGCGGGGTGGGGCCAACGTCCTGACTTTC. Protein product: CASSWTGRGGANVLTF.